Described below is a single T cell receptor (beta chain) sequence and its context. This sample was included in a study of technical replicates of blood from several donors. With 4 bases clipped from V and 0 bases from J, the junction kept 0 bases outside the gene matches. The germline V gene has CDR1 LNHDA and CDR2 SQIVND (reference sequence). There are 13 residues in the CDR3. The assay was immunoSEQ multiplex PCR, and TCRdb's table has in-frame clones only and misses some. The data show some 74,000 clones, about 97% seen once. The TCR was taken from a human donor in good health. The chain links TRBV19 to TRBJ2-7, with TRBD2 matching over 7 bases. Sequenced input: T cells isolated from PBMCs. DNA of the CDR3: TGTGCCAGTAGTAGCGGGAGCTCCTACGAGCAGTACTTC. Its translation is CASSSGSSYEQYF.